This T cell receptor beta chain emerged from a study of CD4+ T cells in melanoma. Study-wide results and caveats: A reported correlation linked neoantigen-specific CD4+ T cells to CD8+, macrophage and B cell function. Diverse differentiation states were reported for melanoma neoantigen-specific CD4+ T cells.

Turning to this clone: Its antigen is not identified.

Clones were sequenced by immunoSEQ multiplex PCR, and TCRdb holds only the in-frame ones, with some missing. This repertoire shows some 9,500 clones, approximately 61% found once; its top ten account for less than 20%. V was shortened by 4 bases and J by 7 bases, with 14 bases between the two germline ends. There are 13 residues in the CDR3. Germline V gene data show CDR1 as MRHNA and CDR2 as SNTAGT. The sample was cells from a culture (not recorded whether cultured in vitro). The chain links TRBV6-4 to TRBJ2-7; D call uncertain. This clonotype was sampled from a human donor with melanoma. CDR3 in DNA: TGTGCCAGCAGTGGGACCCTTGATAGTGAGCAGTACTTC. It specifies CASSGTLDSEQYF.